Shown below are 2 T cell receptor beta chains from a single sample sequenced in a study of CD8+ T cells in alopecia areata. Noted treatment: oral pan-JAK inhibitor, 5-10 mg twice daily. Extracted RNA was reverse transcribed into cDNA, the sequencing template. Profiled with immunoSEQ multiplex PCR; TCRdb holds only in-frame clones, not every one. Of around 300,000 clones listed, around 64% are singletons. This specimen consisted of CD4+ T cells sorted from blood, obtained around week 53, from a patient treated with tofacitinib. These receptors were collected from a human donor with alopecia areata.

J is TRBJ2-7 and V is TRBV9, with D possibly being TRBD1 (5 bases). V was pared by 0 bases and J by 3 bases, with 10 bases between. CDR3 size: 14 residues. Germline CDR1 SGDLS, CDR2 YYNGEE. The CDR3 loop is CASSVEPGNYEQYF. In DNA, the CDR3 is TGTGCCAGCAGCGTAGAGCCAGGGAACTACGAGCAGTACTTC.

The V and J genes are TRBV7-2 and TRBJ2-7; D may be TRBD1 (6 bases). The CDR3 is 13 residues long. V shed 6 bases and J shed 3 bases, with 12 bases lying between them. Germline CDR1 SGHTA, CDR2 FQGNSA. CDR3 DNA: TGTGCCAGCAGTTACAGGGCAGGCTACGAGCAGTACTTC. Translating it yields CASSYRAGYEQYF.